One T cell receptor beta chain is described in this entry. Germline CDR1 LGHNA, CDR2 YNFKEQ. Trimming cost V 3 bases and J 6 bases, with 14 bases left between them. This CDR3 has 15 amino acids. The data stem from a study of control samples from healthy donors and cancer patients. TCRdb's table, derived via immunoSEQ multiplex PCR, lists solely in-frame clones and lacks some. The repertoire holds approximately 72,000 clones, with about nine tenths as singletons. V is TRBV4-2 and J is TRBJ1-4; D not certain. The source of this sequence is a man aged 45-65 years in good health. Sequenced material: blood. CDR3 protein: CASSQWTKMDEKLFF. The CDR3 DNA reads as TGTGCCAGCAGCCAGTGGACTAAAATGGATGAAAAACTGTTTTTT.